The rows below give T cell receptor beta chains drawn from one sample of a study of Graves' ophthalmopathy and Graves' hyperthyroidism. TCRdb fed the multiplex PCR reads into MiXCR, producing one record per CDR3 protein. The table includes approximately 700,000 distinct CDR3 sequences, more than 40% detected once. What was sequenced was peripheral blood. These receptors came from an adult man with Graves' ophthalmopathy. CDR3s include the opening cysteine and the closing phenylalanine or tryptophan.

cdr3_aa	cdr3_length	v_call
CASSLTHTNTEAFF	14	TRBV7-9
CASSSSRKQGSYEQYF	16	TRBV19
CATSRDTDHGSYEQYF	16	TRBV15
CASSQTRQAPNTEAFF	16	TRBV4-3
CASRRDRGQNQPQHF	15	TRBV19
CSAKDGSYEQYF	12	TRBV20-1
CASSFPSNTDTQYF	14	TRBV13
CSGGGRTQYF	10	TRBV29-1
CSATGQETQYF	11	TRBV20-1
CASSALGGSYGYTF	14	TRBV6-5
CASSQDSRQLTGELFF	16	TRBV4-1
CASTASGSNTGELSW	15	TRBV12-3/TRBV12-4
CASSLRDASYEQYF	14	TRBV7-8
CATSRPGTGGSVGPNVLTF	19	TRBV15
CASSSYLYGYTF	12	TRBV18
CAISTQADRGTEAFF	15	TRBV10-3
CASSIGTGTRGYTF	14	TRBV19
CADPDRDTISYEQYF	15	TRBV11-1
CASSQVPPRATNEKLFF	17	TRBV4-1
CASSQVSGGGELFF	14	TRBV5-5
CSVAQQGDTQYF	12	TRBV29-1
CASSPRQGTNEKLFF	15	TRBV3-1
CASSPGILSTEAFF	14	TRBV5-1
CATKPGEGKSRTEAFF	16	TRBV15
CASRQGENSPLHF	13	TRBV6-6
CASCGGNQPQHF	12	TRBV25-1